This T cell receptor (beta chain) originates from a study of blood T cell repertoires in COVID-19. Study details: Nucleic acid was either cDNA or gDNA, and it came from T cells, B-cell-depleted T cells, or PBMCs.

Trimming left V 3 bases short and J 3 bases short, with 11 bases between. Germline values: CDR1 LNHDA, CDR2 SQIVND (reference sequence). The CDR3 consists of 15 residues. Residents of 20 to 25 US areas, aged about 18 to 95 years, made up the participants. Donors were grouped by their self-reported clinical history. As processed by the authors: How many nucleated cells were present was estimated from reference gene primer amplification. Method: immunoSEQ multiplex PCR; TCRdb's copy keeps in-frame clones and lacks some. V and J calls and clone size come straight from that table; D and trimming were deduced from the DNA. The sample includes a few hundred thousand clones, 85% to 90% of them seen just once.

The chain joins TRBV19 to TRBJ2-2, with D perhaps TRBD1 (5 bases). Input material: PBMCs or T cells enriched from blood (not recorded which). The TCR originated in a man aged 35-49 years who had recovered from COVID-19. For the CDR3, the DNA is TGTGCCAGTAGTATGATGGGGCTGGACACCGGGGAGCTGTTTTTT. It yields the protein CASSMMGLDTGELFF.